There are a few counts of the clone carrying this T cell receptor (beta chain). The target antigen is unknown. This record belongs to a study of T cells in Graves' hyperthyroidism and ophthalmopathy. Study as a whole: Sampling of peripheral blood happened at initial diagnosis, prior to any treatment. General study findings and limits: Onset of ophthalmopathy came a median roughly 6 months after the model predicted it. A 13 V-J model separated ophthalmopathy from stable hyperthyroidism. Blood also carried most thyroid clonotypes expanded above 0.001.

Germline V gene sequence: CDR1 DFQATT, CDR2 SNEGSKA (reference sequence). Germline trimming cut 5 bases from V and 0 bases from J; bases unmatched to any gene: 3. CDR3 length: 14 residues. It was RNA transcripts that yielded the amplified TCR beta CDR3 regions. The study used the HTBI primer set for a first-round RT-PCR of the TCR CDR3. TCRdb re-called the multiplex PCR reads through MiXCR, storing one row per CDR3 protein. The sample consists of about 400,000 distinct CDR3 sequences, about 14% of them appearing once. This TCR came from a man aged 50-59 years with Graves' ophthalmopathy. The V gene is TRBV20-1, the J gene TRBJ2-2; 7 nucleotides line up with TRBD1. Input material: blood. The chain's CDR3 is CSAVRGSNTGELFF. For the CDR3, the DNA is TGCAGTGCTGTCAGGGGGTCGAACACCGGGGAGCTGTTTTTT.